The source of this T cell receptor (beta chain) is a study of blood T cell repertoires in COVID-19. For the study at large: COVID-19 samples collected from the United States, Italy and Spain covered acute and convalescent phases. T cells, B-cell-depleted T cells, or PBMCs supplied cDNA or gDNA.

This clone was counted between two and nine times. This CDR3 has 15 residues. CDR1 is ENHRY, CDR2 SYGVKD, per germline. The V and J ends lost 3 bases and 4 bases, in that order; junction bases with no gene match: 3. Per the study methods: Reference gene primers were amplified, and this amplification served to estimate nucleated cell counts. The table came from immunoSEQ multiplex PCR; TCRdb's copy has only in-frame clones and leaves some out. The V and J calls and clone size were taken over from that table, and D and trimming were inferred from the DNA. Among some 250,000 clones listed, around 86% were seen once.

The chain recombines TRBV10-3 with TRBJ1-6; 7 bases line up with TRBD1. This TCR was sampled from a woman aged 55 to 70 with active or convalescent COVID-19. Sequencing was done on a sample of peripheral blood. This chain's CDR3 is CAISDGTEYNSPLHF. Written as DNA, the CDR3 is TGTGCCATCAGTGACGGGACAGAATATAATTCACCCCTCCACTTT.